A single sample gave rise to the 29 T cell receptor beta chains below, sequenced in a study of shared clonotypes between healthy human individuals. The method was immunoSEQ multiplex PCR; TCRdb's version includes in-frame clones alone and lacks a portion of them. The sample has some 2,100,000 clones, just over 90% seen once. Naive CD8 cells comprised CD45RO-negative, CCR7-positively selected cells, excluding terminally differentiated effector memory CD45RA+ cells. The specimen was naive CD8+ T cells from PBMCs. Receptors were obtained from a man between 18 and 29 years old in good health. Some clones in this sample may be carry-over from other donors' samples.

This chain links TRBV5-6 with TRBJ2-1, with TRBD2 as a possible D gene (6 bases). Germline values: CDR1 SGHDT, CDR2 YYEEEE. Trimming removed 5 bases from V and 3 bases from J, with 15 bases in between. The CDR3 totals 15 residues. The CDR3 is CASSSRWRGYNEQFF. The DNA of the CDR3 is TGTGCCAGCAGTAGTCGGTGGAGGGGCTACAATGAGCAGTTCTTC.

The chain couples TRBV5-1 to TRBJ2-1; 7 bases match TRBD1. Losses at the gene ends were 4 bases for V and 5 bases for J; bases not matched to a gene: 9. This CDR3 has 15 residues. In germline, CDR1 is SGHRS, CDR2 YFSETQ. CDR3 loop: CASSIGRGTDNEQFF. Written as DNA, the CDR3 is TGCGCCAGCAGCATTGGCAGGGGGACCGACAATGAGCAGTTCTTC.

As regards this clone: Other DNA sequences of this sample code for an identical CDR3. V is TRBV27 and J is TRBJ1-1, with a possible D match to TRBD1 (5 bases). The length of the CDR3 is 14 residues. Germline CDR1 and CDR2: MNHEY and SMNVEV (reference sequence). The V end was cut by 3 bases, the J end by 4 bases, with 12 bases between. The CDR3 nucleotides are TGTGCCAGCAGTTTGGGGCAAGGATCCACTGAAGCTTTCTTT. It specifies CASSLGQGSTEAFF.

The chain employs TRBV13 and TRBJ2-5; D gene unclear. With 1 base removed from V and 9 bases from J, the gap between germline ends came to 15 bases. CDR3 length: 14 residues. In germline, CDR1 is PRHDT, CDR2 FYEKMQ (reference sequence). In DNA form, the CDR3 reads TGTGCCAGCAGCTTAGTGGCTAATCTAAAGGCCCAGTACTTC. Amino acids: CASSLVANLKAQYF.

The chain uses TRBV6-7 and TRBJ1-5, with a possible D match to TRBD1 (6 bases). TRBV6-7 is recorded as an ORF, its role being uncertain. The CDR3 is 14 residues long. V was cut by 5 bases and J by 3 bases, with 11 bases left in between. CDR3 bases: TGTGCCAGCAGTCACCGACAGGACAATCAGCCCCAGCATTTT. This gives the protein CASSHRQDNQPQHF.

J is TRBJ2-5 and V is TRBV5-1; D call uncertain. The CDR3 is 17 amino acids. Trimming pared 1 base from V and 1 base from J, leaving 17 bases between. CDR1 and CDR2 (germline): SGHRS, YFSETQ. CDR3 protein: CASSLPLVGLGQETQYF. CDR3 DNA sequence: TGCGCCAGCAGCTTGCCGTTGGTGGGATTAGGCCAAGAGACCCAGTACTTC.

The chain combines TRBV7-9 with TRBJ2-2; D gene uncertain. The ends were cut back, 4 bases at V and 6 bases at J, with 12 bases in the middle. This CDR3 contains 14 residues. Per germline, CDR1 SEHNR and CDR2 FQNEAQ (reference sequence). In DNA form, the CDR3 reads TGTGCCAGCAGCTCCCCCCCGGATCCCGGGGAGCTGTTTTTT. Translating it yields CASSSPPDPGELFF.

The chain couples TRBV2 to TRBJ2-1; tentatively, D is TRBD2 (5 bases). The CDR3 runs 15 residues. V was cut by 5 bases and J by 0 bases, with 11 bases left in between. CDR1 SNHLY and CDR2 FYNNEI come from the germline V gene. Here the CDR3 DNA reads TGTGCCAGCAGTAACTGGGAGAGCTCCTACAATGAGCAGTTCTTC. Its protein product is CASSNWESSYNEQFF.

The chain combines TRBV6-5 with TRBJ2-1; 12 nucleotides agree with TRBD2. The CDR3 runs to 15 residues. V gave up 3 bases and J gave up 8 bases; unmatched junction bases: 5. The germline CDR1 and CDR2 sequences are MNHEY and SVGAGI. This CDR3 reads CASSYRLAGGDEQFF. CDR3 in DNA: TGTGCCAGCAGTTATCGGCTAGCGGGAGGGGATGAGCAGTTCTTC.

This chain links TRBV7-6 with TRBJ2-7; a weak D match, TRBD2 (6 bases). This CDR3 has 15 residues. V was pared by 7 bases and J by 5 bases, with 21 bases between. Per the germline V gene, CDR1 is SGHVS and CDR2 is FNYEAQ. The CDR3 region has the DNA TGTGCCAGCACCCCGGGAGCCGAAACGGGGGACGAGCAGTACTTC. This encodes CASTPGAETGDEQYF.

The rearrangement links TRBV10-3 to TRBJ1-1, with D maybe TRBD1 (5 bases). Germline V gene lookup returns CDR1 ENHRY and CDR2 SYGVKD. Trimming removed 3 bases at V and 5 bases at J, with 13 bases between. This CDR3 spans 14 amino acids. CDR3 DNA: TGTGCCATCAGTGACCCGGGGGTAGGTACTGAAGCTTTCTTT. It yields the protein CAISDPGVGTEAFF.

The CDR3 nucleotides are TGTGCCAGCCAACCCCGGCCGTTAGGGAACACTGAAGCTTTCTTT. This encodes CASQPRPLGNTEAFF. This rearrangement joins TRBV5-6 to TRBJ1-1; no firm D call. The CDR3 has 15 residues. Trimming removed 7 bases from V and 1 base from J, with 17 bases in between. CDR1 SGHDT and CDR2 YYEEEE come from the germline V gene. Full variable domain (rest looked up from reference TRBV5-6 and TRBJ1-1): DAGVTQSPTHLIKTRGQQVTLRCSPKSGHDTVSWYQQALGQGPQFIFQYYEEEERQRGNFPDRFSGHQFPNYSSELNVNALLLGDSALYLCASQPRPLGNTEAFFGQGTRLTVV.

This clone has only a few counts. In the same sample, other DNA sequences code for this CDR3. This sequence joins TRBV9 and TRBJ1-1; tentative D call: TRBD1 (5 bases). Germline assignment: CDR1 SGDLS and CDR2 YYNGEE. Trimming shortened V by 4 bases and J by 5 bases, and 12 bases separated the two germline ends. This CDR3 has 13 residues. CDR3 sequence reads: CASSSGGGTEAFF. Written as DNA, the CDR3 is TGTGCCAGCAGCTCGGGGGGAGGAACTGAAGCTTTCTTT.

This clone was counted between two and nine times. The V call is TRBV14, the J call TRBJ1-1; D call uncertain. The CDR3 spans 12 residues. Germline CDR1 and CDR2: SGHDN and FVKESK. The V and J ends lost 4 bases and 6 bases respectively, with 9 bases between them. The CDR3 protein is CASSRNPAEAFF. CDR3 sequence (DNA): TGTGCCAGCAGCCGAAATCCGGCTGAAGCTTTCTTT.

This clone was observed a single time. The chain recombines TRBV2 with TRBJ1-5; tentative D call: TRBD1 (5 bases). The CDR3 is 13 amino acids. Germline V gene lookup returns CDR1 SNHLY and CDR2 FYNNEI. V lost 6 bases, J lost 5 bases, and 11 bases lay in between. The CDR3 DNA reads TGTGCCAGCAGGAGGGGCAAAGATCAGCCCCAGCATTTT. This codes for CASRRGKDQPQHF. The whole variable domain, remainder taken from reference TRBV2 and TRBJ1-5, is EPEVTQTPSHQVTQMGQEVILRCVPISNHLYFYWYRQILGQKVEFLVSFYNNEISEKSEIFDDQFSVERPDGSNFTLKIRSTKLEDSAMYFCASRRGKDQPQHFGDGTRLSIL.

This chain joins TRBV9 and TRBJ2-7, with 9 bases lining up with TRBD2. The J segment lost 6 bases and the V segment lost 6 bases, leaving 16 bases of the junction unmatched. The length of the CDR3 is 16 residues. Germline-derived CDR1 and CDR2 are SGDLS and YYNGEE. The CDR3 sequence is CASTPSPTSGPFEQYF. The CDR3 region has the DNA TGTGCCAGCACCCCTTCCCCGACTAGCGGCCCCTTCGAGCAGTACTTC.

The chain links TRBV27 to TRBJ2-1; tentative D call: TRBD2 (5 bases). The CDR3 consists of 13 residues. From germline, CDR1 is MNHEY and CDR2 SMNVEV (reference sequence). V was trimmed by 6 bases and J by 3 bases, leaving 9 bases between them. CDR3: CASRKEVYNEQFF. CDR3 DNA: TGTGCCAGCAGAAAGGAGGTCTACAATGAGCAGTTCTTC.

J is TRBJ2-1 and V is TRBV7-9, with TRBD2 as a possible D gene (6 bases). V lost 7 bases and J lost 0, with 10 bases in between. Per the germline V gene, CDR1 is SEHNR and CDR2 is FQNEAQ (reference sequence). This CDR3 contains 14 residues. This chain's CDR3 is CASTGGASYNEQFF. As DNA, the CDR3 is TGTGCCAGCACCGGCGGGGCCTCCTACAATGAGCAGTTCTTC.

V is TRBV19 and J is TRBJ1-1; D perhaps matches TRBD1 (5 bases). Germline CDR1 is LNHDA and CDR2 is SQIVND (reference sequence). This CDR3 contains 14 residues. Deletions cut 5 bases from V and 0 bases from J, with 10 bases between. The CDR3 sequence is CASSGRGLNTEAFF. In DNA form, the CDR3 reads TGTGCCAGTAGTGGAAGGGGCCTGAACACTGAAGCTTTCTTT.

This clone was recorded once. CDR3 amino acids: CASPKSGDRTNEQYF. CDR3 DNA sequence: TGTGCCAGCCCCAAGTCGGGAGACAGGACCAACGAGCAGTACTTC. V usage is TRBV6-1 and J usage is TRBJ2-7, with D perhaps being TRBD1 or TRBD2 (6 bases each). The CDR3 is made up of 15 amino acids. V lost 8 bases and J 5 bases, leaving 22 bases between the germline ends. The V gene's germline CDR1 is MNHNS and CDR2 SASEGT.

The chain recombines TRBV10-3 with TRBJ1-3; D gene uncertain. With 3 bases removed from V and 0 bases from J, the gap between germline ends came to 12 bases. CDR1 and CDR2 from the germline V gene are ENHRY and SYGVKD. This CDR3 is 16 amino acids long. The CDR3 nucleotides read TGTGCCATCAGTGACCCAGGACGGAACTCTGGAAACACCATATATTTT. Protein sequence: CAISDPGRNSGNTIYF.

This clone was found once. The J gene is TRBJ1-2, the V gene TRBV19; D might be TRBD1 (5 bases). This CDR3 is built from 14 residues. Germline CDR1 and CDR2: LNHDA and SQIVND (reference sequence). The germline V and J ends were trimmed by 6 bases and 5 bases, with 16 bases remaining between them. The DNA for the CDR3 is TGTGCCAGTAGGCTAGACCTCGAGGGGTATGGCTACACCTTC. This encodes CASRLDLEGYGYTF. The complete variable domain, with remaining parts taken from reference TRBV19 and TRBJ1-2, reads DGGITQSPKYLFRKEGQNVTLSCEQNLNHDAMYWYRQDPGQGLRLIYYSQIVNDFQKGDIAEGYSVSREKKESFPLTVTSAQKNPTAFYLCASRLDLEGYGYTFGSGTRLTVV.

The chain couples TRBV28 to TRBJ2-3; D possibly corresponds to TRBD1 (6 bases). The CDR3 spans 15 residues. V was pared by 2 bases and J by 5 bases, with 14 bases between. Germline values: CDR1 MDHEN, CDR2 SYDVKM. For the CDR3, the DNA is TGTGCCAGCAGTTTAATGTCAGGGGCAATAGATACGCAGTATTTT. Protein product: CASSLMSGAIDTQYF. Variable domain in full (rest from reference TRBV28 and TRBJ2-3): DVKVTQSSRYLVKRTGEKVFLECVQDMDHENMFWYRQDPGLGLRLIYFSYDVKMKEKGDIPEGYSVSREKKERFSLILESASTNQTSMYLCASSLMSGAIDTQYFGPGTRLTVL.

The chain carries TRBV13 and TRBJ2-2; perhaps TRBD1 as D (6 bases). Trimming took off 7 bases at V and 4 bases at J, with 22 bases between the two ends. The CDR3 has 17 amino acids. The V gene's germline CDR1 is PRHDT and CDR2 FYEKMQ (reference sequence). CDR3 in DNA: TGTGCCAGCACCTCGAGGAAGGAGCAGGGGATCACCGGGGAGCTGTTTTTT. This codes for CASTSRKEQGITGELFF.

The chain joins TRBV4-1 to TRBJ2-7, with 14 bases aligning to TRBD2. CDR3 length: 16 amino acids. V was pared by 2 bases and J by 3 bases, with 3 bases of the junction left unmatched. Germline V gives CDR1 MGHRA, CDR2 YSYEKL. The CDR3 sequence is CASSQRGTSGSYEQYF. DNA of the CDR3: TGCGCCAGCAGCCAACGGGGGACTAGCGGGAGCTACGAGCAGTACTTC.

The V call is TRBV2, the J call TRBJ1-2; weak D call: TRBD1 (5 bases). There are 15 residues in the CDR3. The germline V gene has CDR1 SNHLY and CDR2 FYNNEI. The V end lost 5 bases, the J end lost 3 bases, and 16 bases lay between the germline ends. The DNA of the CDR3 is TGTGCCAGCAGTATCCTGTCCAGGGATTACTATGGCTACACCTTC. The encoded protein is CASSILSRDYYGYTF.

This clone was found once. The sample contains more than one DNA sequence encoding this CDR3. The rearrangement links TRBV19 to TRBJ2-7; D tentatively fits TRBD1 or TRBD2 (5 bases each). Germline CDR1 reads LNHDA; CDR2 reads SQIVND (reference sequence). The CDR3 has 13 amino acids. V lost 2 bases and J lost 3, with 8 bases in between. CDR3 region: CASSILGGYEQYF. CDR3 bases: TGTGCCAGTAGTATACTTGGGGGCTACGAGCAGTACTTC. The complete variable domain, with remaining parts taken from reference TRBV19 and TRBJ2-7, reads DGGITQSPKYLFRKEGQNVTLSCEQNLNHDAMYWYRQDPGQGLRLIYYSQIVNDFQKGDIAEGYSVSREKKESFPLTVTSAQKNPTAFYLCASSILGGYEQYFGPGTRLTVT.

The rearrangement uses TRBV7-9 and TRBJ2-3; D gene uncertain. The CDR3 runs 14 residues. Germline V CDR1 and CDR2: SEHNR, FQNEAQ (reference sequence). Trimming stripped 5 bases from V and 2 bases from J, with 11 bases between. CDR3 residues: CASSAEVVTDTQYF. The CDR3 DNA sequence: TGTGCCAGCAGCGCAGAGGTCGTCACAGATACGCAGTATTTT.

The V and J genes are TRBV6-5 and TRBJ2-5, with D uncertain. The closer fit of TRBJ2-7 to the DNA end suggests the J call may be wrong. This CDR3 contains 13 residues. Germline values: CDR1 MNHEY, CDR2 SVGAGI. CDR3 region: CASSLAMLGEQYF. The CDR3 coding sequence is TGTGCCAGCAGTCTCGCCATGCTGGGCGAGCAGTACTTC.